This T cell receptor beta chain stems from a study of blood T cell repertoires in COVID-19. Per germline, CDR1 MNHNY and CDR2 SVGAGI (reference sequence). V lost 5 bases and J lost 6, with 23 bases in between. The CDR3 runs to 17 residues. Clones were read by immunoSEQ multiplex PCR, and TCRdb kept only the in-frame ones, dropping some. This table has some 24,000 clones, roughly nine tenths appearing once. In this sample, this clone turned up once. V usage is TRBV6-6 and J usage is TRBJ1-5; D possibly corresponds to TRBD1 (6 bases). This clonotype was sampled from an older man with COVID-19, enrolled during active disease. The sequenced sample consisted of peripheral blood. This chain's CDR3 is CASSRFDWGAGAQPQHF. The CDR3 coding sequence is TGTGCCAGCAGTCGTTTTGACTGGGGGGCGGGGGCTCAGCCCCAGCATTTT.